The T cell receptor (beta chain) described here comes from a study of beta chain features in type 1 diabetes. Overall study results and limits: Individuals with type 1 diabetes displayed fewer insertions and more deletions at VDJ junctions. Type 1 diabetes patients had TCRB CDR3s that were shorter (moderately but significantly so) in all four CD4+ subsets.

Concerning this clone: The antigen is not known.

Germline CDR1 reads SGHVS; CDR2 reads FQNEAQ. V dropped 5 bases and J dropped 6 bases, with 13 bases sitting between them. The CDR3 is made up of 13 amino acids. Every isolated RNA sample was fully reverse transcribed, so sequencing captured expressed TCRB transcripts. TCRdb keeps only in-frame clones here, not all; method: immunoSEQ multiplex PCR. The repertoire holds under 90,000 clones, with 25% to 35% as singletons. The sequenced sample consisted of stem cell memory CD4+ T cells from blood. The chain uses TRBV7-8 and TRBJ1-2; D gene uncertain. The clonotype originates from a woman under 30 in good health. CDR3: CASSARPGNGYTF. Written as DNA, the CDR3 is TGTGCCAGCAGCGCTCGGCCCGGGAATGGCTACACCTTC.